This T cell receptor (beta chain) stems from a study of blood T cells in healthy people across ages. With regard to this clonotype: Its cognate antigen is unknown.

PCR was performed a second time for about 7 to 11 cycles using a sample-barcoded 5' primer and a J-beta primer mix. TCRdb ran MiXCR on the 5' RACE reads and lists one entry per CDR3 protein. The sample holds over 600,000 distinct CDR3 sequences; about 42% are singletons and the top ten take less than 20%. CDR3 length: 14 residues. The V segment lost 5 bases and the J segment 2 bases; nucleotides outside the gene matches: 8. Germline CDR1 DFQATT, CDR2 SNEGSKA (reference sequence). Study-level findings and limits: Diversity figures derived from one million T cells were judged to underestimate the true value. Both higher diversity and more naive CD4+ cells marked long-lived donors when set against aged donors. Strong correlation existed between TCR beta diversity and naive T cell percentage. Naive and antigen-experienced cells could not be conclusively compared, given unsorted PBMCs.

The chain carries TRBV20-1 and TRBJ2-7, with TRBD2 matching 8 bases. The TCR comes from an elderly man in good health. The material sequenced was blood. CDR3: CSALHGGETYEQYF. CDR3 DNA: TGCAGTGCTCTGCACGGGGGGGAAACCTACGAGCAGTACTTC.